One and the same sample provided the 30 T cell receptor beta chains below, sequenced in a study of CD8+ T cells in alopecia areata. The authors extracted RNA and reverse transcribed it into cDNA as the sequencing template. The assay was immunoSEQ multiplex PCR, and TCRdb's table has in-frame clones only and misses some. The sample gives under 350,000 clones, 58% of which show up once; under 2% is in the top ten. The sample's treatment: oral pan-JAK inhibitor, 5-10 mg twice daily. The sample consisted of CD4+ T cells sorted from blood, taken at week 24, from a patient treated with tofacitinib. These receptors were collected from a human donor with alopecia areata.

The J gene is TRBJ1-6, the V gene TRBV30; TRBD1 might be the D (5 bases). This CDR3 has 13 residues. The V end was cut by 2 bases, the J end by 9 bases, with 11 bases between. Germline CDR1 is GTSNPN and CDR2 is SVGIG (reference sequence). As DNA, the CDR3 is TGTGCCTGGAGTAAGGGGATAGGTTCACCCCTCCACTTT. Its protein product is CAWSKGIGSPLHF.

This chain uses TRBV4-2 with TRBJ2-5, with 8 bases lining up with TRBD2. The CDR3 consists of 14 residues. V lost 1 base, J lost 5 bases, and 3 bases stayed unmatched. CDR1 and CDR2 from the germline V gene are LGHNA and YNFKEQ. This CDR3 reads CASSQVSGGETQYF. Written as DNA, the CDR3 is TGTGCCAGCAGCCAAGTCAGCGGGGGTGAGACCCAGTACTTC.

The table lists this clone with a few counts. The chain joins TRBV30 to TRBJ1-1; D gene ambiguous. This CDR3 comprises 11 residues. Trimming removed 3 bases from V and 11 bases from J, with 13 bases in between. Per germline, CDR1 GTSNPN and CDR2 SVGIG (reference sequence). CDR3 DNA sequence: TGTGCCTGGAGGGGGTACATTGGGGCTTTCTTT. Its translation is CAWRGYIGAFF.

The chain is built from TRBV7-2 and TRBJ2-5; no clear D gene. Germline lookup yields CDR1 SGHTA and CDR2 FQGNSA. V was pared by 1 base and J by 2 bases, with 8 bases between. There are 14 residues in the CDR3. The CDR3 DNA reads TGTGCCAGCAGCTTAGGCGGCAGACAAGAGACCCAGTACTTC. Residues: CASSLGGRQETQYF.

The chain links TRBV28 to TRBJ2-5; 7 positions match TRBD1. The V gene end was trimmed by 6 bases and the J gene end by 0 bases; junction bases not matched to a gene: 7. CDR1 and CDR2 from the germline V gene are MDHEN and SYDVKM. CDR3 length: 15 amino acids. The CDR3 loop reads CASSPSDRYQETQYF. CDR3 sequence (DNA): TGTGCCAGCAGCCCGTCGGACAGGTACCAAGAGACCCAGTACTTC.

V is TRBV7-2 and J is TRBJ2-5; D gene unclear. Deletions cut 1 base from V and 7 bases from J, with 7 bases between. The CDR3 runs 12 residues. Germline V lookup: CDR1 SGHTA, CDR2 FQGNSA. The CDR3 DNA reads TGTGCCAGCAGCTTAGGTTTCGGGACCCAGTACTTC. Protein product: CASSLGFGTQYF.

The V call is TRBV5-1, the J call TRBJ1-1; D is possibly TRBD1 (5 bases). Trimming took 3 bases from V and 1 from J, leaving 22 bases between them. In germline, CDR1 is SGHRS, CDR2 YFSETQ. This CDR3 comprises 18 residues. CDR3 in DNA: TGCGCCAGCAGCTCCCTAACAGGAAGGAGCTGGGGGAACACTGAAGCTTTCTTT. Its protein product is CASSSLTGRSWGNTEAFF.

For the CDR3, the DNA is TGTGCCAGCAGTCCATCGACAGGGAACACTGAAGCTTTCTTT. Protein sequence: CASSPSTGNTEAFF. The V and J genes are TRBV27 and TRBJ1-1, with a tentative D call TRBD1 (6 bases). Germline V lookup: CDR1 MNHEY, CDR2 SMNVEV (reference sequence). The V end lost 5 bases, the J end lost 1 base, and 11 bases lay between the germline ends. The CDR3 spans 14 residues.

The table lists this clone with a few counts. Other nucleotide sequences from this sample produce the same CDR3. This chain links TRBV5-1 with TRBJ1-5, with a possible D match to TRBD1 (6 bases). The CDR3 length is 13 residues. Per germline, CDR1 SGHRS and CDR2 YFSETQ. Deletions cut 2 bases from V and 5 bases from J, with 8 bases between. The CDR3 sequence: CASSLQGDQPQHF. The DNA of the CDR3 is TGCGCCAGCAGCTTACAGGGAGATCAGCCCCAGCATTTT.

The chain has TRBV5-1 and TRBJ2-1; no clear D gene. V was clipped by 6 bases and J by 7 bases, with 14 bases between them. CDR1 SGHRS and CDR2 YFSETQ come from the germline V gene. The CDR3 covers 13 residues. In DNA form, the CDR3 reads TGCGCCAGCATGGAAACGACATTAAATGAGCAGTTCTTC. The encoded protein is CASMETTLNEQFF.

The chain links TRBV7-2 to TRBJ2-7; TRBD1 might be the D (6 bases). Between the trimmed V and J ends, which lost 6 bases and 0 bases, there was a span of 18 bases. The CDR3 has 16 residues. Germline V lookup: CDR1 SGHTA, CDR2 FQGNSA. CDR3 coding DNA: TGTGCCAGCAGACTCAGAACCCCGGACAGCTCCTACGAGCAGTACTTC. Amino acids: CASRLRTPDSSYEQYF.

This chain joins TRBV29-1 and TRBJ1-1, with TRBD1 matching over 7 bases. The CDR3 sequence is 12 residues long. V was clipped by 7 bases and J by 3 bases; unmatched bases: 5. Germline CDR1 SQVTM, CDR2 ANQGSEA. The CDR3, as DNA: TGCAGCGGCGGACAGGCGGACACTGAAGCTTTCTTT. Protein: CSGGQADTEAFF.

CDR3 loop: CASRAGQANTGELFF. The DNA of the CDR3 is TGTGCCAGCAGGGCGGGACAGGCGAACACCGGGGAGCTGTTTTTT. This chain links TRBV6-5 with TRBJ2-2; TRBD1 agrees at 8 bases. The CDR3 covers 15 residues. CDR1 MNHEY and CDR2 SVGAGI come from the germline V gene. J gave up 0 bases and V 6 bases, and 3 bases lay outside the gene matches.

CDR3 protein: CASSHGAGGYNEQFF. The CDR3 bases are TGCGCCAGCAGCCATGGAGCGGGGGGCTACAATGAGCAGTTCTTC. The chain is built from TRBV4-1 and TRBJ2-1; 9 positions match TRBD2. Germline trimming cut 3 bases from V and 3 bases from J; bases unmatched to any gene: 3. The CDR3 loop spans 15 amino acids. Germline loops: CDR1 MGHRA, CDR2 YSYEKL.

This clone showed up just a few times. The rearrangement joins TRBV7-3 to TRBJ2-7, with D maybe TRBD1 (6 bases). Germline lookup yields CDR1 SGHTA and CDR2 FQGTGA. There are 14 residues in the CDR3. Trimming left V 5 bases short and J 1 base short, with 12 bases between. The CDR3 sequence: CASSTSQGSYEQYF. The CDR3 DNA sequence: TGTGCCAGCAGCACCAGCCAGGGGTCCTACGAGCAGTACTTC.

The V gene is TRBV30, the J gene TRBJ2-1, with no clear D. V was shortened by 2 bases and J by 7 bases, with 6 bases between the two germline ends. This CDR3 is built from 11 residues. CDR1 is GTSNPN and CDR2 is SVGIG in the germline V gene (reference sequence). The CDR3, as DNA: TGTGCCTGGAGTAGGGCAAATGAGCAGTTCTTC. Amino acid sequence: CAWSRANEQFF.

The chain couples TRBV20-1 to TRBJ1-4, with D hard to call. This CDR3 region has 11 residues. V lost 5 bases, J lost 4 bases, and 5 bases lay in between. Per the germline V gene, CDR1 is DFQATT and CDR2 is SNEGSKA (reference sequence). CDR3: CSAPLNEKLFF. CDR3 bases: TGCAGTGCTCCGCTTAATGAAAAACTGTTTTTT.

The chain recombines TRBV5-4 with TRBJ1-2; D is ambiguous. Germline assignment: CDR1 SGHNT and CDR2 YYREEE (reference sequence). There are 12 residues in the CDR3. V dropped 5 bases and J dropped 7 bases, with 12 bases sitting between them. The CDR3 region has the DNA TGTGCCAGCAGTCTTGGAGAGGCTGGCTACACCTTC. Encoded protein: CASSLGEAGYTF. Based on the CDR3 plus reference TRBV5-4 and TRBJ1-2, the full variable domain is ETGVTQSPTHLIKTRGQQVTLRCSSQSGHNTVSWYQQALGQGPQFIFQYYREEENGRGNFPPRFSGLQFPNYSSELNVNALELDDSALYLCASSLGEAGYTFGSGTRLTVV.

The chain carries TRBV29-1 and TRBJ2-3; D unclear. CDR1 is SQVTM and CDR2 is ANQGSEA in the germline V gene. Trimming cost V 4 bases and J 6 bases, with 23 bases left between them. This CDR3 comprises 16 residues. This chain's CDR3 is CSVAGWIVVFEDTQYF. CDR3 coding DNA: TGCAGCGTTGCCGGGTGGATAGTTGTTTTTGAGGATACGCAGTATTTT.

This clone was counted a few times. The chain joins TRBV7-9 to TRBJ1-5; D perhaps matches TRBD1 (5 bases). From germline, CDR1 is SEHNR and CDR2 FQNEAQ (reference sequence). The V end lost 5 bases, the J end lost 4 bases, and 12 bases lay between the germline ends. The CDR3 is made up of 14 amino acids. The CDR3 reads CASSPSGRNQPQHF. CDR3 bases: TGTGCCAGCAGCCCCTCAGGGAGGAATCAGCCCCAGCATTTT.

In its sample, this clone was seen a few times. The CDR3, as DNA: TGTGCCTGGAGTCCGGGCTCACCCCTCCACTTT. Protein product: CAWSPGSPLHF. V usage is TRBV30 and J usage is TRBJ1-6; D remains ambiguous. CDR3 size: 11 residues. The V gene lost 2 bases and the J gene lost 10 bases, with 6 bases spanning the gap. Germline CDR1 GTSNPN, CDR2 SVGIG (reference sequence).

This chain joins TRBV7-9 and TRBJ2-3; D tentatively fits TRBD1 or TRBD2 (5 bases each). Germline lookup yields CDR1 SEHNR and CDR2 FQNEAQ (reference sequence). CDR3 length equals 16 residues. The germline V and J ends were trimmed by 4 bases and 6 bases, with 20 bases remaining between them. The CDR3 nucleotides read TGTGCCAGCAGCTCGTCTTCGGGGACCAGCGCGGATACGCAGTATTTT. This codes for CASSSSSGTSADTQYF.

V usage is TRBV7-9 and J usage is TRBJ2-1, with 9 bases identical to TRBD1. V shed 4 bases, J shed 7 bases, and the junction held 5 bases outside the gene matches. Germline V CDR1 and CDR2: SEHNR, FQNEAQ (reference sequence). The length of the CDR3 is 14 residues. This CDR3 reads CASSSYRGQNEQFF. CDR3 DNA sequence: TGTGCCAGCAGCTCCTACAGGGGGCAAAATGAGCAGTTCTTC.

This clone was detected only a few times. This rearrangement joins TRBV28 to TRBJ2-1; maybe TRBD2 (5 bases). Deletions cut 2 bases from V and 12 bases from J, with 14 bases between. CDR1 MDHEN and CDR2 SYDVKM come from the germline V gene. The CDR3 extends over 13 amino acids. In DNA, the CDR3 is TGTGCCAGCAGTTTAGCTGGGGAGCACTTGCAGTTCTTC. Residues: CASSLAGEHLQFF.

As concerns this clone: Additional DNA sequences in this sample encode the identical CDR3. This chain links TRBV6-1 with TRBJ2-4; D is unclear. Germline-derived CDR1 and CDR2 are MNHNS and SASEGT. The germline V and J ends were trimmed by 3 bases and 1 base, with 7 bases remaining between them. The CDR3 extends over 14 amino acids. The CDR3 loop is CASSDGGAKNIQYF. The CDR3 nucleotides are TGTGCCAGCAGTGATGGTGGGGCCAAAAACATTCAGTACTTC.

The chain couples TRBV30 to TRBJ2-3; 8 positions agree with TRBD2. The CDR3 runs 15 residues. V gave up 2 bases and J gave up 3 bases; unmatched junction bases: 7. The germline CDR1 and CDR2 sequences are GTSNPN and SVGIG (reference sequence). CDR3 DNA sequence: TGTGCCTGGAGTCCTACGCGGGGGGTTACAGATACGCAGTATTTT. Protein: CAWSPTRGVTDTQYF.

The genes are TRBV29-1 and TRBJ2-5; 7 bases line up with TRBD2. V shed 8 bases and J 2 bases; nucleotides not matched to a gene: 5. The CDR3 has 12 residues. In germline, CDR1 is SQVTM, CDR2 ANQGSEA. The CDR3 is CSLSSGQETQYF. CDR3 bases: TGCAGCCTCTCTAGCGGACAAGAGACCCAGTACTTC.

V is TRBV6-5 and J is TRBJ2-7; no reliable D call. V lost 4 bases and J 4 bases, leaving 8 bases between the germline ends. Looked up from germline, CDR1 is MNHEY and CDR2 is SVGAGI. The CDR3 covers 12 residues. The CDR3 loop reads CASSSAGYEQYF. The CDR3 DNA reads TGTGCCAGCAGTTCGGCTGGATACGAGCAGTACTTC.

V usage is TRBV2 and J usage is TRBJ2-2; D is unresolved. Germline V gene sequence: CDR1 SNHLY, CDR2 FYNNEI. Trimming cost V 4 bases and J 0 bases, with 12 bases left between them. The CDR3 runs 16 residues. CDR3 nucleotides: TGTGCCAGCAGTGTGTCCACACCCGCGAACACCGGGGAGCTGTTTTTT. Protein: CASSVSTPANTGELFF.

This chain joins TRBV29-1 and TRBJ1-1; 9 nucleotides line up with TRBD1. This CDR3 spans 16 amino acids. Per the germline V gene, CDR1 is SQVTM and CDR2 is ANQGSEA. Losses at the gene ends were 5 bases for V and 0 bases for J; bases not matched to a gene: 10. The CDR3 DNA reads as TGCAGCGTTTCAAGCGGACAGGGGCGTGTGAACACTGAAGCTTTCTTT. Translating it yields CSVSSGQGRVNTEAFF.